Presented here are 31 T cell receptor beta chains from one specimen sequenced in a study of blood T cells in healthy people across ages. Through a sample-barcoded 5' primer and a J-beta primer mix, a second PCR was run for roughly 6 to 11 cycles. A single record per CDR3 protein comes from TCRdb applying MiXCR to the 5' RACE reads. Of approximately 1.5 million distinct CDR3 sequences listed, 34% are singletons. The material sequenced was blood. Receptor source: a woman between 25 and 40 years old in good health.

For the CDR3, the DNA is TGCGCCAGCAGCCAACCCCAAGGTTGGGACACCCACTCCTACGAGCAGTACTTC. Amino acid sequence: CASSQPQGWDTHSYEQYF. This chain joins TRBV4-1 and TRBJ2-7; D is possibly TRBD1 (6 bases). The CDR3 has 18 residues. Germline-derived CDR1 and CDR2 are MGHRA and YSYEKL. V lost 2 bases and J lost 0, with 20 bases in between.

The chain combines TRBV27 with TRBJ1-5; D gene ambiguous. The CDR3 has 14 amino acids. V was pared by 7 bases and J by 7 bases, with 17 bases between. CDR1 and CDR2 from the germline V gene are MNHEY and SMNVEV (reference sequence). In nucleotides, the CDR3 is TGTGCCAGCAAGGAGGGTGGGCTAGGGCAGCCCCAGCATTTT. Translated, it gives CASKEGGLGQPQHF.

Concerning this clonotype: One junction end disagrees with the germline gene, perhaps due to a read error. This chain joins TRBV9 and TRBJ2-1; D is perhaps TRBD1 or TRBD2 (6 bases each). Germline CDR1 SGDLS, CDR2 YYNGEE. This CDR3 contains 16 residues. In nucleotides, the CDR3 is TGTGCCGGCAGCGTATGGGGACGGCGAAGGGGGGACGAGCAGTTCTTC. Its translation is CAGSVWGRRRGDEQFF.

This clonotype occurred once. This rearrangement joins TRBV27 to TRBJ2-5; perhaps TRBD2 as D (5 bases). The CDR3 extends over 13 amino acids. Germline assignment: CDR1 MNHEY and CDR2 SMNVEV (reference sequence). Trimming pared 5 bases from V and 7 bases from J, leaving 14 bases between. For the CDR3, the DNA is TGTGCCAGCAGTACGACCCTTCGGGGGACCCAGTACTTC. Encoded protein: CASSTTLRGTQYF.

This clonotype was counted once. This chain joins TRBV21-1 and TRBJ1-1; the table's D call of TRBD1 was not tested on the DNA. TRBV21-1 constitutes a pseudogene. This CDR3 region has 13 residues. CDR3 sequence (DNA): TGTGCCAGCACCCGGGACAAATGGACTGAAGCTTTCTTT. Translation gives CASTRDKWTEAFF.

A note on this clonotype: The conserved final phenylalanine or tryptophan is absent from the CDR3, which likely points to a read error. This sequence joins TRBV20-1 and TRBJ1-5; TRBD1 matches at 9 bases. V gave up 0 bases and J gave up 4 bases; unmatched junction bases: 4. This CDR3 has 15 residues. Germline-derived CDR1 and CDR2 are DFQATT and SNEGSKA (reference sequence). The CDR3 loop is CSARDLDRGNQPQHL. CDR3 in DNA: TGCAGTGCTAGAGACTTGGACAGGGGTAATCAGCCCCAGCATTTG.

This chain links TRBV19 with TRBJ2-7; 11 bases are a match to TRBD2. After removal of 5 bases from V and 2 bases from J, the junction contained 5 bases not matched to a gene. The CDR3 sequence is 15 residues long. From germline, CDR1 is LNHDA and CDR2 SQIVND (reference sequence). CDR3 DNA sequence: TGTGCCAGTAGTGCCTCTAGCGGGGGGCCCTACGAGCAGTACTTC. Translating it yields CASSASSGGPYEQYF.

This sequence joins TRBV28 and TRBJ1-2, with D possibly being TRBD1 (6 bases). The CDR3 covers 13 residues. In germline, CDR1 is MDHEN, CDR2 SYDVKM. Trimming took off 11 bases at V and 2 bases at J, with 15 bases between the two ends. As DNA, the CDR3 is TGTGCCGCCGGCCCGGGACACAACTATGGCTACACCTTC. Translated: CAAGPGHNYGYTF.

The chain couples TRBV7-3 to TRBJ2-1; D is undetermined. CDR3 length equals 14 residues. From germline, CDR1 is SGHTA and CDR2 FQGTGA. V was pared by 2 bases and J by 5 bases, with 10 bases between. This chain's CDR3 is CASSLSRTDNEQFF. The CDR3 DNA follows: TGTGCCAGCAGCTTATCCCGGACCGACAATGAGCAGTTCTTC. Drawing the rest from reference TRBV7-3 and TRBJ2-1, the complete variable domain is GAGVSQTPSNKVTEKGKYVELRCDPISGHTALYWYRQSLGQGPEFLIYFQGTGAADDSGLPNDRFFAVRPEGSVSTLKIQRTERGDSAVYLCASSLSRTDNEQFFGPGTRLTVL.

The chain carries TRBV20-1 and TRBJ2-7; D may be TRBD2 (7 bases). CDR1 and CDR2 (germline): DFQATT, SNEGSKA (reference sequence). This CDR3 region has 13 residues. Trimming removed 3 bases from V and 2 bases from J, with 11 bases in between. CDR3 in DNA: TGCAGTGCTAGTCGCGGGGGCACCTACGAGCAGTACTTC. Encoded protein: CSASRGGTYEQYF.

Regarding this clonotype: The junction departs from the called germline gene at one end, perhaps through a read error. V and J are TRBV27 and TRBJ2-3, with D perhaps TRBD1 or TRBD2 (5 bases each). Germline V gives CDR1 MNHEY, CDR2 SMNVEV (reference sequence). This CDR3 has 14 residues. Here the CDR3 DNA reads TGCGCCAGCAGTTTAGGGACGGACGGCGTCACGCAGTATTTT. Protein product: CASSLGTDGVTQYF.

The table lists this clonotype with a count of one. The rearrangement uses TRBV12-3 or TRBV12-4 and TRBJ2-3, with 10 bases identical to TRBD2. V lost 6 bases to trimming and J lost 5 bases; unmatched junction nucleotides: 8. The CDR3 sequence is 15 residues long. The CDR3 coding sequence is TGTGCCAGCAGGCTGAGCGGGGGGGCAGGAGATACGCAGTATTTT. It translates to CASRLSGGAGDTQYF.

In this sample, this clonotype turned up a few times. The chain uses TRBV29-1 and TRBJ2-7, with TRBD2 as a possible D gene (6 bases). Germline CDR1 reads SQVTM; CDR2 reads ANQGSEA. V lost 6 bases and J lost 5, with 17 bases in between. The CDR3 is 13 amino acids. CDR3 in amino acids: CSVPGRGSHEQYF. The DNA for the CDR3 is TGCAGCGTGCCGGGACGGGGGTCCCACGAGCAGTACTTC.

There are a few counts of this clonotype. CDR3 amino acids: CASSQVWQDYGYTF. The CDR3 DNA reads TGTGCCAGCAGCCAGGTTTGGCAGGACTATGGCTACACCTTC. V is TRBV14 and J is TRBJ1-2, with unresolved D. V was trimmed by 3 bases and J by 3 bases, leaving 11 bases between them. There are 14 residues in the CDR3. The germline V gene encodes CDR1 SGHDN and CDR2 FVKESK.

V gene TRBV4-1 combines with J gene TRBJ2-4; 8 positions match TRBD1. The V gene's germline CDR1 is MGHRA and CDR2 YSYEKL. With 4 bases clipped from V and 0 bases from J, the junction kept 11 bases outside the gene matches. The CDR3 sequence is 18 residues long. CDR3 nucleotide sequence: TGCGCCAGCAGCCCCCCACAGGGGGATGTTATAGCCAAAAACATTCAGTACTTC. It is translated as CASSPPQGDVIAKNIQYF.

The J gene is TRBJ2-7, the V gene TRBV9, with D possibly being TRBD2 (6 bases). CDR3 length: 13 amino acids. With 3 bases removed from V and 7 bases from J, the gap between germline ends came to 14 bases. Germline V CDR1 and CDR2: SGDLS, YYNGEE. The CDR3 reads CASSGVLGGEQYF. The CDR3 nucleotides read TGTGCCAGCAGCGGAGTGCTGGGGGGTGAGCAGTACTTC.

This clonotype was detected a few times. Germline is not matched at one junction end, which may reflect a read error. The chain uses TRBV11-1 and TRBJ2-7, with 14 nucleotides matching TRBD2. The CDR3 spans 18 residues. Germline V gene lookup returns CDR1 SGHAT and CDR2 FQDESV (reference sequence). The CDR3 nucleotides are TGTGCCGGCAGCTACCACCCGGGACTAGCGGGGGCAACAGGCGAGCAGTACTTC. Its protein is CAGSYHPGLAGATGEQYF. The full variable domain, rest sourced from reference TRBV11-1 and TRBJ2-7, is EAEVAQSPRYKITEKSQAVAFWCDPISGHATLYWYRQILGQGPELLVQFQDESVVDDSQLPKDRFSAERLKGVDSTLKIQPAELGDSAMYLCAGSYHPGLAGATGEQYFGPGTRLTVT.

The chain combines TRBV2 with TRBJ2-7; 8 bases are a match to TRBD2. CDR3 length: 14 amino acids. The V segment lost 7 bases and the J segment 3 bases; nucleotides outside the gene matches: 8. Germline CDR1 SNHLY, CDR2 FYNNEI. In DNA form, the CDR3 reads TGTGCCAGCACGATAGCGGGATTAAACTACGAGCAGTACTTC. Translated: CASTIAGLNYEQYF.

This clonotype was recorded a few times. V is TRBV30 and J is TRBJ2-7; D may be TRBD1 (5 bases). The CDR3 length is 13 residues. Germline CDR1 and CDR2: GTSNPN and SVGIG (reference sequence). V was cut by 4 bases and J by 3 bases, with 13 bases left in between. The CDR3, as DNA: TGTGCCTGGATCCCCTCGGACAACTACGAGCAGTACTTC. Translation: CAWIPSDNYEQYF.

Concerning this clonotype: The junction does not match germline at one end; this may be a read error. The CDR3 protein is CARSEVGGPVEQYF. The CDR3, as DNA: TGTGCCCGCAGTGAGGTGGGGGGGCCAGTCGAGCAGTACTTC. The V call is TRBV2, the J call TRBJ2-5, with D perhaps matching TRBD2 (7 bases). The J call could be wrong; TRBJ2-7 is a better fit for the DNA end. CDR3 length: 14 amino acids. From germline, CDR1 is SNHLY and CDR2 FYNNEI.

The table lists this clonotype with a few counts. The chain is built from TRBV27 and TRBJ2-7; 7 bases are shared with TRBD1. The junction had 6 bases not matched to a gene; V was cut back by 2 bases and J by 2 bases. Germline CDR1 MNHEY, CDR2 SMNVEV (reference sequence). The CDR3 length is 15 residues. Here the CDR3 DNA reads TGTGCCAGCAGTTTAAGTCGACAGGGCCCCTACGAGCAGTACTTC. It translates to CASSLSRQGPYEQYF.

A word on this clonotype: One end of the junction does not line up with germline, which may come from a read error. V is TRBV3-1 and J is TRBJ2-5; 7 positions agree with TRBD1. This CDR3 comprises 14 residues. The germline CDR1 and CDR2 sequences are LGHDT and YNNKEL (reference sequence). Written as DNA, the CDR3 is TGCGCCAGCAGCCAAGGCAGGCAGGGGGAAACCCAGTACTTC. Its translation: CASSQGRQGETQYF.

The chain employs TRBV5-6 and TRBJ1-6; D is undetermined. In germline, CDR1 is SGHDT, CDR2 YYEEEE. CDR3 size: 13 residues. Trimming stripped 4 bases from V and 7 bases from J, with 9 bases between. CDR3 residues: CASSGAGNSPLHF. CDR3 nucleotide sequence: TGTGCCAGCAGCGGAGCCGGAAATTCACCCCTCCACTTT.

A word on this clonotype: A junction boundary mismatches the germline segment, possibly from a read error. This sequence joins TRBV27 and TRBJ2-7; a possible D gene is TRBD2 (7 bases). The CDR3 has 13 amino acids. Germline V gives CDR1 MNHEY, CDR2 SMNVEV (reference sequence). In DNA form, the CDR3 reads TGTGCCAGCAGTCGGGGGGACACCTACAAGCAGTACTTC. This codes for CASSRGDTYKQYF.

CDR3 loop: CASTPKGGGQYDEQFF. The CDR3 DNA follows: TGTGCCAGCACCCCGAAGGGCGGGGGCCAATACGATGAGCAGTTCTTC. The V gene is TRBV6-1, the J gene TRBJ2-1; tentative D call: TRBD2 (7 bases). The CDR3 spans 16 residues. CDR1 MNHNS and CDR2 SASEGT come from the germline V gene. V dropped 7 bases and J dropped 8 bases, with 24 bases sitting between them.

In this sample, this clonotype turned up a few times. The V gene is TRBV7-3, the J gene TRBJ2-7, with D perhaps assigned TRBD1 or TRBD2 (5 bases each). The CDR3 runs 15 residues. V was pared by 1 base and J by 2 bases, with 12 bases between. Germline V CDR1 and CDR2: SGHTA, FQGTGA. CDR3 in DNA: TGTGCCAGCAGCTTAAGAGGGGAGAAGGCCTACGAGCAGTACTTC. This encodes CASSLRGEKAYEQYF.

This clonotype was picked up a small number of times. The chain recombines TRBV12-3 or TRBV12-4 with TRBJ2-3; 9 nucleotides line up with TRBD2. The trim removed 5 bases at V and 6 bases at J, leaving 12 bases unmatched. CDR3 length equals 16 residues. CDR3 sequence: CASSKGAAGGLDTQYF. For the CDR3, the DNA is TGTGCCAGCAGTAAGGGGGCTGCGGGGGGGCTGGATACGCAGTATTTT.

This chain uses TRBV6-1 with TRBJ1-2; no firm D call. V gave up 7 bases and J gave up 0 bases, with 12 bases separating them. The CDR3 runs 14 residues. CDR1 MNHNS and CDR2 SASEGT come from the germline V gene. The chain's CDR3 is CASNEWRANYGYTF. In DNA, the CDR3 is TGTGCCAGCAACGAATGGAGAGCTAACTATGGCTACACCTTC.

This chain connects TRBV20-1 to TRBJ2-5; 9 bases are shared with TRBD1. Trimming at V came to 8 bases and at J to 5 bases, leaving 6 bases not matched to a gene. Germline CDR1 reads DFQATT; CDR2 reads SNEGSKA (reference sequence). The CDR3 extends over 12 amino acids. CDR3 region: CSQQGAGETQYF. CDR3 in DNA: TGCAGTCAACAGGGGGCGGGGGAGACCCAGTACTTC.

This clonotype was seen a few times. The chain employs TRBV5-1 and TRBJ2-7; 12 positions agree with TRBD2. The CDR3 is made up of 14 amino acids. Trimming removed 8 bases from V and 5 bases from J; junction bases left unmatched: 8. Per the germline V gene, CDR1 is SGHRS and CDR2 is YFSETQ. Here the CDR3 reads CASRGLAGSHEQYF. The CDR3 region has the DNA TGCGCCAGTAGAGGACTAGCGGGATCTCACGAGCAGTACTTC.

The sample holds many counts of this clonotype. The chain couples TRBV7-6 to TRBJ2-2; TRBD2 is a possible D gene (6 bases). The CDR3 covers 15 residues. V lost 2 bases and J 7 bases, leaving 14 bases between the germline ends. Germline values: CDR1 SGHVS, CDR2 FNYEAQ. The CDR3 protein is CASSLSRGAGGELFF. In nucleotides, the CDR3 is TGTGCCAGCAGCTTATCTCGCGGGGCGGGCGGGGAGCTGTTTTTT.